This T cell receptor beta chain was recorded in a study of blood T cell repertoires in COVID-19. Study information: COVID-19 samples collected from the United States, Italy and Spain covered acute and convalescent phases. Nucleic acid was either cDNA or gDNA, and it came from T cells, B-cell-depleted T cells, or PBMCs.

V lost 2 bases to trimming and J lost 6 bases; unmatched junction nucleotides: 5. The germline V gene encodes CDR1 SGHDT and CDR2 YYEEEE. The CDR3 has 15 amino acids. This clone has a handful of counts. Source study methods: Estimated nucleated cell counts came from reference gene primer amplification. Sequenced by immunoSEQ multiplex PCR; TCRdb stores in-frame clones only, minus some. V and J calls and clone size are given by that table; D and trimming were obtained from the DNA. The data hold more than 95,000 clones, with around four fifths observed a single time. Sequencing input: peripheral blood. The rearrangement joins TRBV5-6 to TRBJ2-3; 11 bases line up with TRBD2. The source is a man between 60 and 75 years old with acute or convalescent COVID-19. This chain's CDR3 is CASSFGLAGVDTQYF. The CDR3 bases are TGTGCCAGCAGCTTCGGACTAGCGGGCGTGGATACGCAGTATTTT.